This TCR beta chain was identified in a study of response to subunit inactivated influenza vaccine. TCRdb re-analysed the RT-PCR reads in MiXCR, keeping a single row per CDR3 protein. Counted here are around 760,000 distinct CDR3 sequences, around 13% occurring once; the ten biggest clones make up less than 7%. In this sample, this clonotype turned up a few times. Its antigen is undetermined. Regarding the study as a whole: Each seasonal influenza vaccination recruits few new T cells, the authors suggested.

This receptor was obtained from a man in his forties or fifties who received an inactivated influenza vaccine. Sequenced material: PBMCs from blood, taken approximately 15 days before vaccination.

CDR3 sequence reads: CAWSVPSLVGGELFF. CDR3 in DNA: TGTGCCTGGAGTGTGCCTAGCCTGGTAGGAGGGGAGCTGTTTTTT. V and J are TRBV30 and TRBJ2-2, with D tentatively TRBD2 (5 bases). V lost 0 bases to trimming and J lost 8 bases, with 16 bases between them. Germline loops: CDR1 GTSNPN, CDR2 SVGIG (reference sequence). This CDR3 has 15 residues. The full variable domain, in which reference TRBV30 and TRBJ2-2 provide the parts outside the CDR3, is SQTIHQWPATLVQPVGSPLSLECTVEGTSNPNLYWYRQAAGRGLQLLFYSVGIGQISSEVPQNLSASRPQDRQFILSSKKLLLSDSGFYLCAWSVPSLVGGELFFGEGSRLTVL.